The clone carrying this T cell receptor (beta chain) was detected only once. These data are taken from a study of blood T cell repertoires in COVID-19. As processed by the authors: Reference gene primers were amplified, and this amplification served to estimate nucleated cell counts. The method was immunoSEQ multiplex PCR; TCRdb's version includes in-frame clones alone and lacks a portion of them. Clone size and V and J calls were adopted from that table, with D and trimming inferred from the DNA. Of 250,000 to 300,000 clones in the sample, around 89% were seen once. CDR3 length: 16 amino acids. Germline V gene sequence: CDR1 LGHNA, CDR2 YNFKEQ. With V trimmed by 1 base and J by 7 bases, 10 bases remained unmatched.

The chain uses TRBV4-2 and TRBJ1-2; TRBD1 matches at 9 bases. This clonotype originated in a woman aged 55-75 years with COVID-19, enrolled during active disease. Sample: peripheral blood. The CDR3 is CASSQGLRDRASGYTF. The CDR3 region has the DNA TGTGCCAGCAGCCAAGGTCTCAGGGACAGGGCCTCTGGCTACACCTTC.